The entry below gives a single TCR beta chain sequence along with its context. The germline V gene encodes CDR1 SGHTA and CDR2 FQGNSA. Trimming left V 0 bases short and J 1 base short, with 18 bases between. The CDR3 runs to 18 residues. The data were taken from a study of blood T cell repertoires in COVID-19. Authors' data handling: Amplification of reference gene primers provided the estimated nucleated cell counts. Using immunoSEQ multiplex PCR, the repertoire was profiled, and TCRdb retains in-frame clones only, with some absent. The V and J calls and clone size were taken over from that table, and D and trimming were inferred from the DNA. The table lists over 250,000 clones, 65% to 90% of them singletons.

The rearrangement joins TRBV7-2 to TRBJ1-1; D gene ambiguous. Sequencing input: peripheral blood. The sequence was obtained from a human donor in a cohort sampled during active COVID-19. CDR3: CASSLAQSSQKANTEAFF. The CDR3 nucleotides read TGTGCCAGCAGCTTAGCCCAATCAAGTCAAAAAGCGAACACTGAAGCTTTCTTT.